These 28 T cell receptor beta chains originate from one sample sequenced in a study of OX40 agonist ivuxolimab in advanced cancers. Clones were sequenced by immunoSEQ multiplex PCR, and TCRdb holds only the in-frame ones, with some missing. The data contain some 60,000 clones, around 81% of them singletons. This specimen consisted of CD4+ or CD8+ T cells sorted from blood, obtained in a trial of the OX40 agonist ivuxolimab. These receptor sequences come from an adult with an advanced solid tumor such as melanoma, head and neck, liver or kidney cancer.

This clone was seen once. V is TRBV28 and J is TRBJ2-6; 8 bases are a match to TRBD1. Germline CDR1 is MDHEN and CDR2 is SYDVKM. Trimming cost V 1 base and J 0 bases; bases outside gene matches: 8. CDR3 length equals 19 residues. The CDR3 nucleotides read TGTGCCAGCAGTTTATCCGGGACAGGAAAATTCTCTGGGGCCAACGTCCTGACTTTC. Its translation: CASSLSGTGKFSGANVLTF.

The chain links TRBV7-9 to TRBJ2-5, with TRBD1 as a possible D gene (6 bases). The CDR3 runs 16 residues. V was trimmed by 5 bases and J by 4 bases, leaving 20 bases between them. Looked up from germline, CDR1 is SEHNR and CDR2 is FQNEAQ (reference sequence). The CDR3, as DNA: TGTGCCAGCAGCAGCTCAAGGGGGAAACGTGGAGAGACCCAGTACTTC. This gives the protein CASSSSRGKRGETQYF. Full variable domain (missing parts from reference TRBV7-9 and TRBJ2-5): DTGVSQNPRHKITKRGQNVTFRCDPISEHNRLYWYRQTLGQGPEFLTYFQNEAQLEKSRLLSDRFSAERPKGSFSTLEIQRTEQGDSAMYLCASSSSRGKRGETQYFGPGTRLLVL.

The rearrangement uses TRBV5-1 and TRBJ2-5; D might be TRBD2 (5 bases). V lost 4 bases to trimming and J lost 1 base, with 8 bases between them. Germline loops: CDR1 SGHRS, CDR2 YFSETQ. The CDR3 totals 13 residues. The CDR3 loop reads CASSGGFQETQYF. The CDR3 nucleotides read TGCGCCAGCAGCGGCGGGTTCCAAGAGACCCAGTACTTC.

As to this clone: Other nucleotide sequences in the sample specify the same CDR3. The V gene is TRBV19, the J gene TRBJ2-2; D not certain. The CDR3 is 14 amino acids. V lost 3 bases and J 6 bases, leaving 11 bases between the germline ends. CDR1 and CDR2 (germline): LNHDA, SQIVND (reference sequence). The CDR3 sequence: CASSIPQISGELFF. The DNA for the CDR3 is TGTGCCAGTAGTATCCCCCAAATCTCCGGGGAGCTGTTTTTT.

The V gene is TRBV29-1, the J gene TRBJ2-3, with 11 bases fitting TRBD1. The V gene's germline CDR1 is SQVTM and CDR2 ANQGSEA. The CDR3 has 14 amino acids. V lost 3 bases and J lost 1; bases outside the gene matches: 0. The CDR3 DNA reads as TGCAGCGTTGAGGGACAGGGGGGCACAGATACGCAGTATTTT. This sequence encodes CSVEGQGGTDTQYF.

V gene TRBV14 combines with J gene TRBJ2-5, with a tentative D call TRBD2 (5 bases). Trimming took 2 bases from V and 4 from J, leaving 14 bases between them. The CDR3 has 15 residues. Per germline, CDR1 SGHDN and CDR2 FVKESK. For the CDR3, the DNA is TGTGCCAGCAGCCAACTTGGAGCGGATCGAGAGACCCAGTACTTC. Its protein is CASSQLGADRETQYF.

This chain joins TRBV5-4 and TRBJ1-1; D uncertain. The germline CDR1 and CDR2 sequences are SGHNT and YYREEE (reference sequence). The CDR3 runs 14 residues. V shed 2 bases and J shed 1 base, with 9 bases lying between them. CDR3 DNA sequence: TGTGCCAGCAGCTTTAGGCTGGAGAACACTGAAGCTTTCTTT. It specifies CASSFRLENTEAFF. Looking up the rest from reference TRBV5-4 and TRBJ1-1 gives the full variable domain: ETGVTQSPTHLIKTRGQQVTLRCSSQSGHNTVSWYQQALGQGPQFIFQYYREEENGRGNFPPRFSGLQFPNYSSELNVNALELDDSALYLCASSFRLENTEAFFGQGTRLTVV.

CDR3 DNA sequence: TGTGCCAGCAGCACCCCGGGGGGACAGGGGTGGTCACCCCTCCACTTT. Translated, it gives CASSTPGGQGWSPLHF. This sequence joins TRBV9 and TRBJ1-6; 10 bases fit TRBD1. The length of the CDR3 is 16 residues. Germline CDR1 and CDR2: SGDLS and YYNGEE. The V segment lost 4 bases and the J segment 10 bases; nucleotides outside the gene matches: 11.

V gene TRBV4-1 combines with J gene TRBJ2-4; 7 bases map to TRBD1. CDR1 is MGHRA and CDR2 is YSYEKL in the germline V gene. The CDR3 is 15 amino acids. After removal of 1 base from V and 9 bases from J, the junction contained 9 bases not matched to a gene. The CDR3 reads CASSQVRQGLGIQYF. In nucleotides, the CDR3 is TGCGCCAGCAGCCAAGTGAGACAGGGATTAGGCATTCAGTACTTC.

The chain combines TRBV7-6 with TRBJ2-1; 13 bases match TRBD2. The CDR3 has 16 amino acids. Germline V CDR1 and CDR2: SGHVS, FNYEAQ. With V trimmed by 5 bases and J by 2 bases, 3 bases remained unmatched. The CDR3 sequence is CASSPLAGGPYNEQFF. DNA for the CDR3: TGTGCCAGCAGCCCACTAGCGGGAGGGCCCTACAATGAGCAGTTCTTC.

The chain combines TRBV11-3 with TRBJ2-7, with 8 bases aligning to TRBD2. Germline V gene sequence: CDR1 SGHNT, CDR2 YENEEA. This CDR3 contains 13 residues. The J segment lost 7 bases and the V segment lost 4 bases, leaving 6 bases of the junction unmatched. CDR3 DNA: TGTGCCAGCAGCTCCCTCCCGGGAGGGGAGCAGTACTTC. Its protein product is CASSSLPGGEQYF.

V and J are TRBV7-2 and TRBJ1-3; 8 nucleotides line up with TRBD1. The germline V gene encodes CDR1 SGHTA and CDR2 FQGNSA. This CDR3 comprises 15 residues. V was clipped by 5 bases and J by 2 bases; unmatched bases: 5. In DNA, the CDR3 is TGTGCCAGCAGCGCACTCAGGGGGCCTGGAAACACCATATATTTT. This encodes CASSALRGPGNTIYF. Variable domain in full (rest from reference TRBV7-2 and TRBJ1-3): GAGVSQSPSNKVTEKGKDVELRCDPISGHTALYWYRQSLGQGLEFLIYFQGNSAPDKSGLPSDRFSAERTGGSVSTLTIQRTQQEDSAVYLCASSALRGPGNTIYFGEGSWLTVV.

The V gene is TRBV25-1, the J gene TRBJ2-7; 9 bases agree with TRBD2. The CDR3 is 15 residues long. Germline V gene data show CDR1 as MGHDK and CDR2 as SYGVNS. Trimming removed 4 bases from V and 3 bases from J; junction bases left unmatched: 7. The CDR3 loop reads CASSARTSAFYEQYF. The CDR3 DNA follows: TGTGCCAGCAGTGCTAGGACTAGCGCTTTCTACGAGCAGTACTTC.

CDR3 nucleotides: TGTGCCAGCAGTTACTATTCCGGGGAGCTGTTTTTT. Residues: CASSYYSGELFF. The chain combines TRBV6-6 with TRBJ2-2; no firm D call. The CDR3 totals 12 residues. The V end lost 1 base, the J end lost 6 bases, and 3 bases lay between the germline ends. The germline CDR1 and CDR2 sequences are MNHNY and SVGAGI (reference sequence).

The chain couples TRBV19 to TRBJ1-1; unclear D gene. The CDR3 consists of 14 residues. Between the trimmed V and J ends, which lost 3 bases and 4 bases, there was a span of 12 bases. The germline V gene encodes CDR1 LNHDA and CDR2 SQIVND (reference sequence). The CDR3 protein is CASSIMVGTTEAFF. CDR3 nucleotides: TGTGCCAGTAGTATCATGGTGGGTACCACTGAAGCTTTCTTT.

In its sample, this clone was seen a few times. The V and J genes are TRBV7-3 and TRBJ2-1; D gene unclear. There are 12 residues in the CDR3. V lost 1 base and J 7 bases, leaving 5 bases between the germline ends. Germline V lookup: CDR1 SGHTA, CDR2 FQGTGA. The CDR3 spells CASSLNSNEQFF. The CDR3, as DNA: TGTGCCAGCAGCTTAAACTCAAATGAGCAGTTCTTC.

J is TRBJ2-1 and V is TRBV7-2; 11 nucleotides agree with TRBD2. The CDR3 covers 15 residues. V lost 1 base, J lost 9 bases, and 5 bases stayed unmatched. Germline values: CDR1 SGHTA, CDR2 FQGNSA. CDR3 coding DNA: TGTGCCAGCAGCTTAGTTAGCGGGGGGGTTGGTGAGCAGTTCTTC. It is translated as CASSLVSGGVGEQFF. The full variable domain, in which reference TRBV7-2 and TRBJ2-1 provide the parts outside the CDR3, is GAGVSQSPSNKVTEKGKDVELRCDPISGHTALYWYRQSLGQGLEFLIYFQGNSAPDKSGLPSDRFSAERTGGSVSTLTIQRTQQEDSAVYLCASSLVSGGVGEQFFGPGTRLTVL.

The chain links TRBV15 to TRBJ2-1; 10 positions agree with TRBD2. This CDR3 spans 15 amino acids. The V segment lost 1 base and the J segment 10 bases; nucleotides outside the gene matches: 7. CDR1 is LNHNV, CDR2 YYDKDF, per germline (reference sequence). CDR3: CATSRGSGRAREQFF. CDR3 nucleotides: TGTGCCACCAGCAGAGGCAGCGGGAGGGCCCGGGAGCAGTTCTTC.

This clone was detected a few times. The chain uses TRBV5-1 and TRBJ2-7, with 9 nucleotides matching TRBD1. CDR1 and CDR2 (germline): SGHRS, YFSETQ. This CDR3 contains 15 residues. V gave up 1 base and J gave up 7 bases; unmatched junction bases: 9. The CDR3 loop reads CASSLFGTGSGEQYF. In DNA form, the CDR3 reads TGCGCCAGCAGCTTGTTCGGGACAGGGTCGGGGGAGCAGTACTTC.

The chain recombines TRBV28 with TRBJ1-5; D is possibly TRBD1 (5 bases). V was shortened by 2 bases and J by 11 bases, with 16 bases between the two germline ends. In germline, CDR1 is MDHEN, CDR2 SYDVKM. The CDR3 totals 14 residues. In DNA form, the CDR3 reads TGTGCCAGCAGTTTAGGGGGGGGTAGCATGGCCCAGCATTTT. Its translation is CASSLGGGSMAQHF.

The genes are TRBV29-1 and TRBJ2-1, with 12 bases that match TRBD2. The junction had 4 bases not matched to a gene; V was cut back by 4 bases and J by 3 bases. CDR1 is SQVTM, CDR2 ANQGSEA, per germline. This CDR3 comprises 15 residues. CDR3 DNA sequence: TGCAGCGTTGCCGGGACTAGCGGGTTCTACAATGAGCAGTTCTTC. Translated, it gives CSVAGTSGFYNEQFF.

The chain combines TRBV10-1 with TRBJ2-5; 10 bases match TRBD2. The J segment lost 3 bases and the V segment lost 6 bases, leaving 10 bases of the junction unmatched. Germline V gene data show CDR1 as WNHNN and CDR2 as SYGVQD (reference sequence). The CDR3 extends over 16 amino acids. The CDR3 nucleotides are TGCGCCAGCAGCAGGTCGGGAGCGGGGGGGGAAGAGACCCAGTACTTC. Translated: CASSRSGAGGEETQYF.

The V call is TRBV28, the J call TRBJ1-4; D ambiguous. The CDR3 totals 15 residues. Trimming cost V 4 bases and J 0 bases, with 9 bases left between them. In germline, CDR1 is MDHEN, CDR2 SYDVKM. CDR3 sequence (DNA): TGTGCCAGCAGTTCGGCGACTGCAACTAATGAAAAACTGTTTTTT. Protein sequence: CASSSATATNEKLFF.

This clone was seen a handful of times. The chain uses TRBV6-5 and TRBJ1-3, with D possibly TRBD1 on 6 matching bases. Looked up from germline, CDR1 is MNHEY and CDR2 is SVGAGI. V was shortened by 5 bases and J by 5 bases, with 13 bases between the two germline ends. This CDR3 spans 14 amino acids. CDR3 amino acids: CASSQTQGRNTIYF. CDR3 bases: TGTGCCAGCAGTCAAACACAGGGAAGAAACACCATATATTTT.

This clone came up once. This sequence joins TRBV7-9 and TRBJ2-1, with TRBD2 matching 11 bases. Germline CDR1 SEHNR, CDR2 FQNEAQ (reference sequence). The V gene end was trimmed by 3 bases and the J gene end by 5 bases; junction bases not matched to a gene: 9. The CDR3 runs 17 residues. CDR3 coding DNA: TGTGCCAGCAGCTTGCCTAAACTAGCGGGAGATAACAATGAGCAGTTCTTC. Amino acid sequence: CASSLPKLAGDNNEQFF. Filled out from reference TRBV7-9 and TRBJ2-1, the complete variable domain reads DTGVSQNPRHKITKRGQNVTFRCDPISEHNRLYWYRQTLGQGPEFLTYFQNEAQLEKSRLLSDRFSAERPKGSFSTLEIQRTEQGDSAMYLCASSLPKLAGDNNEQFFGPGTRLTVL.

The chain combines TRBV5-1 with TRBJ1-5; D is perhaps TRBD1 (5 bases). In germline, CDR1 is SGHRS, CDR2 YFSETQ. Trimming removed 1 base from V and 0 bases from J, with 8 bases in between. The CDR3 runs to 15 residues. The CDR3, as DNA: TGCGCCAGCAGCTTGTTCGACAGTAGCAATCAGCCCCAGCATTTT. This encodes CASSLFDSSNQPQHF.

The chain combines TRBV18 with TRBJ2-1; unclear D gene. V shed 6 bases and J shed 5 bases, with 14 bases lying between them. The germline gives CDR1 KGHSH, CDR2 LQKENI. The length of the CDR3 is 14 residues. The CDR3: CASSPSSGDNEQFF. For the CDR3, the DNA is TGTGCCAGCTCCCCATCGTCTGGAGACAATGAGCAGTTCTTC.

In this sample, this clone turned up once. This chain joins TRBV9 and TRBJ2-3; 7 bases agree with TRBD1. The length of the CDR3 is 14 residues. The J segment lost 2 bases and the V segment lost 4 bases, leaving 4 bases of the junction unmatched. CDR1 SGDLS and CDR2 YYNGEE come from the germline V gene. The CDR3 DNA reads TGTGCCAGCAGCCTGACAGGGACCACAGATACGCAGTATTTT. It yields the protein CASSLTGTTDTQYF.